Below, 24 T cell receptor beta chains from the same sample are listed, as sequenced in a study of technical replicates of blood from a handful of donors. TCRdb's copy holds only in-frame clones and misses some; the assay was immunoSEQ multiplex PCR. The profile shows around 67,000 clones, about 95% of them singletons. Sequencing input: T cells isolated from PBMCs. Receptor source: a human donor in good health.

The rearrangement links TRBV10-3 to TRBJ2-7; 10 bases are a match to TRBD2. V shed 3 bases and J 7 bases; nucleotides not matched to a gene: 12. The CDR3 spans 16 residues. Germline CDR1 and CDR2: ENHRY and SYGVKD. The CDR3 loop is CAISEGSGRVGGEQYF. The CDR3 region has the DNA TGTGCCATCAGTGAAGGGAGCGGGAGGGTCGGAGGGGAGCAGTACTTC.

The genes are TRBV4-2 and TRBJ1-6; perhaps TRBD1 as D (6 bases). Between the trimmed V and J ends, which lost 1 base and 9 bases, there was a span of 13 bases. In germline, CDR1 is LGHNA, CDR2 YNFKEQ. This CDR3 has 15 residues. The CDR3 is CASSQVTGRLSPLHF. The CDR3 bases are TGTGCCAGCAGCCAAGTTACAGGGCGTCTTTCACCCCTCCACTTT.

This clone was found once. This chain uses TRBV5-1 with TRBJ2-7; 7 positions agree with TRBD1. With V trimmed by 7 bases and J by 0 bases, 10 bases remained unmatched. The germline V gene has CDR1 SGHRS and CDR2 YFSETQ. CDR3 length: 15 residues. The CDR3 region is CASGPAGTDSYEQYF. CDR3 coding DNA: TGCGCCAGCGGCCCGGCCGGGACAGACTCCTACGAGCAGTACTTC.

The V call is TRBV6-1, the J call TRBJ2-6, with D uncertain. Looked up from germline, CDR1 is MNHNS and CDR2 is SASEGT. The germline V and J ends were trimmed by 6 bases and 2 bases, with 11 bases remaining between them. There are 15 residues in the CDR3. The CDR3 DNA sequence: TGTGCCAGCAGAAGAGAGGAAGCTGGGGCCAACGTCCTGACTTTC. Its translation: CASRREEAGANVLTF.

This clone was recorded only once. This sequence joins TRBV19 and TRBJ2-7, with D possibly being TRBD2 (7 bases). Germline CDR1 is LNHDA and CDR2 is SQIVND (reference sequence). This CDR3 is built from 16 residues. The V end lost 3 bases, the J end lost 2 bases, and 17 bases lay between the germline ends. CDR3 protein: CASSIRSAGAPYEQYF. In nucleotides, the CDR3 is TGTGCCAGTAGTATCCGCAGCGCGGGGGCTCCCTACGAGCAGTACTTC.

V gene TRBV14 combines with J gene TRBJ2-1; D possibly corresponds to TRBD1 (6 bases). This CDR3 comprises 13 residues. V was cut by 5 bases and J by 8 bases, with 13 bases left in between. Germline V gene data show CDR1 as SGHDN and CDR2 as FVKESK. The CDR3 protein is CASSGTGLDEQFF. The CDR3, as DNA: TGTGCCAGCAGCGGAACAGGGCTGGATGAGCAGTTCTTC.

V usage is TRBV28 and J usage is TRBJ1-4; no firm D call. CDR1 MDHEN and CDR2 SYDVKM come from the germline V gene. The V and J ends lost 3 bases and 4 bases respectively, with 12 bases between them. The CDR3 spans 15 residues. The chain's CDR3 is CASSFLEGNNEKLFF. CDR3 DNA sequence: TGTGCCAGCAGTTTTTTAGAGGGAAATAATGAAAAACTGTTTTTT.

Only one count was recorded for this clone. V usage is TRBV6-5 and J usage is TRBJ2-7; the D is unclear. The CDR3 has 12 residues. Germline V gene sequence: CDR1 MNHEY, CDR2 SVGAGI. Trimming stripped 8 bases from V and 0 bases from J, with 8 bases between. The CDR3 nucleotides are TGTGCCAGCGCAGGTACCTCCTACGAGCAGTACTTC. Its protein is CASAGTSYEQYF.

The chain carries TRBV19 and TRBJ1-1, with 7 bases matching TRBD1. The germline CDR1 and CDR2 sequences are LNHDA and SQIVND (reference sequence). The CDR3 has 16 amino acids. V gave up 5 bases and J gave up 1 base; unmatched junction bases: 10. CDR3 in amino acids: CASSESGGGPNTEAFF. The CDR3 DNA reads TGTGCCAGTAGTGAGTCAGGGGGTGGCCCGAACACTGAAGCTTTCTTT.

This chain's CDR3 is CASGPPNNEQFF. CDR3 DNA: TGTGCTAGTGGTCCTCCTAACAATGAGCAGTTCTTC. This chain links TRBV12-5 with TRBJ2-1; no clear D gene. Germline V lookup: CDR1 LGHNT, CDR2 FRNRAP. This CDR3 has 12 amino acids. Trimming shortened V by 5 bases and J by 5 bases, and 7 bases separated the two germline ends. Full variable domain (rest looked up from reference TRBV12-5 and TRBJ2-1): DARVTQTPRHKVTEMGQEVTMRCQPILGHNTVFWYRQTMMQGLELLAYFRNRAPLDDSGMPKDRFSAEMPDATLATLKIQPSEPRDSAVYFCASGPPNNEQFFGPGTRLTVL.

The chain couples TRBV7-3 to TRBJ2-1, with 13 nucleotides matching TRBD2. Germline V gene data show CDR1 as SGHTA and CDR2 as FQGTGA. V lost 6 bases and J lost 8; bases outside the gene matches: 10. The CDR3 has 16 amino acids. The CDR3 loop reads CASSRTSGGLWDEQFF. CDR3 DNA: TGTGCCAGCAGTCGGACTAGCGGGGGTCTATGGGATGAGCAGTTCTTC.

This chain joins TRBV6-5 and TRBJ1-3; D perhaps matches TRBD1 (5 bases). Trimming removed 4 bases from V and 4 bases from J, with 17 bases in between. This CDR3 is 16 amino acids long. Germline V gives CDR1 MNHEY, CDR2 SVGAGI. The CDR3 loop reads CASSSNRGTEGNTIYF. DNA for the CDR3: TGTGCCAGCAGTTCAAATCGGGGGACGGAAGGAAACACCATATATTTT.

This CDR3 reads CATEDRDSYEQYF. DNA of the CDR3: TGTGCCACCGAGGACAGGGACTCCTACGAGCAGTACTTC. The chain recombines TRBV5-4 with TRBJ2-7, with TRBD1 identical over 8 bases. V shed 9 bases, J shed 0 bases, and the junction held 5 bases outside the gene matches. The CDR3 spans 13 residues. Germline V gene lookup returns CDR1 SGHNT and CDR2 YYREEE (reference sequence). Complete variable domain (other parts from reference TRBV5-4 and TRBJ2-7): ETGVTQSPTHLIKTRGQQVTLRCSSQSGHNTVSWYQQALGQGPQFIFQYYREEENGRGNFPPRFSGLQFPNYSSELNVNALELDDSALYLCATEDRDSYEQYFGPGTRLTVT.

The chain carries TRBV13 and TRBJ1-2, with D possibly TRBD1 on 6 matching bases. Germline V CDR1 and CDR2: PRHDT, FYEKMQ (reference sequence). This CDR3 is built from 16 residues. The V end lost 6 bases, the J end lost 0 bases, and 17 bases lay between the germline ends. This CDR3 is CASRYNRALANYGYTF. The CDR3, as DNA: TGTGCCAGCAGATATAACAGGGCCTTAGCTAACTATGGCTACACCTTC.

V and J are TRBV7-6 and TRBJ1-2; 8 positions match TRBD1. Germline V CDR1 and CDR2: SGHVS, FNYEAQ. Trimming removed 3 bases from V and 4 bases from J; junction bases left unmatched: 1. The CDR3 is 13 amino acids. For the CDR3, the DNA is TGTGCCAGCAGCTTGGGGACAGGCTATGGCTACACCTTC. This sequence encodes CASSLGTGYGYTF.

The gene calls are TRBV30 and TRBJ1-2, with D possibly matching TRBD1 (5 bases). Germline V lookup: CDR1 GTSNPN, CDR2 SVGIG (reference sequence). V was cut by 3 bases and J by 4 bases, with 24 bases left in between. The CDR3 contains 17 residues. Written as DNA, the CDR3 is TGTGCCTGGAGAATGGGGCAGGGATGTCCATTTGGCTATGGCTACACCTTC. This encodes CAWRMGQGCPFGYGYTF.

V and J are TRBV27 and TRBJ1-2; D not resolved. The V end was cut by 2 bases, the J end by 7 bases, with 23 bases between. Germline CDR1 and CDR2: MNHEY and SMNVEV (reference sequence). CDR3 length: 17 amino acids. CDR3 sequence: CASSLRGSRAAEGGYTF. The CDR3 region has the DNA TGTGCCAGCAGTTTAAGAGGAAGTAGGGCAGCAGAGGGTGGCTACACCTTC.

The chain is built from TRBV20-1 and TRBJ2-3; D is uncertain. The CDR3 is 11 amino acids. The V gene's germline CDR1 is DFQATT and CDR2 SNEGSKA (reference sequence). The germline V and J ends were trimmed by 5 bases and 0 bases, with 3 bases remaining between them. For the CDR3, the DNA is TGCAGTGCTGTAAGCACAGATACGCAGTATTTT. It encodes CSAVSTDTQYF.

The V gene is TRBV5-1, the J gene TRBJ2-2; tentatively, D is TRBD1 (6 bases). CDR3 length: 15 residues. CDR1 is SGHRS, CDR2 YFSETQ, per germline. The ends were cut back, 0 bases at V and 6 bases at J, with 12 bases in the middle. The CDR3 protein is CASSLGQAGAGELFF. In nucleotides, the CDR3 is TGCGCCAGCAGCTTGGGACAGGCAGGCGCCGGGGAGCTGTTTTTT.

The rearrangement links TRBV5-1 to TRBJ1-2; 9 bases fit TRBD1. This CDR3 spans 17 amino acids. V was pared by 0 bases and J by 8 bases, with 14 bases of the junction left unmatched. Germline lookup yields CDR1 SGHRS and CDR2 YFSETQ. The CDR3 spells CASSLAGTGNRYEGYTF. The CDR3 coding sequence is TGCGCCAGCAGCTTGGCCGGGACAGGGAACCGTTATGAGGGCTACACCTTC.

This chain uses TRBV19 with TRBJ1-2; D might be TRBD1 (6 bases). The CDR3 runs to 15 residues. CDR1 is LNHDA, CDR2 SQIVND, per germline (reference sequence). The V gene lost 3 bases and the J gene lost 2 bases, with 13 bases spanning the gap. The CDR3 spells CASSMGFGTNYGYTF. In DNA form, the CDR3 reads TGTGCCAGTAGTATGGGGTTCGGGACAAACTATGGCTACACCTTC.

The chain uses TRBV25-1 and TRBJ2-3, with D possibly TRBD2 on 6 matching bases. Trimming removed 4 bases from V and 0 bases from J, with 14 bases in between. Germline values: CDR1 MGHDK, CDR2 SYGVNS. This CDR3 is built from 16 residues. CDR3 coding DNA: TGTGCCAGCAGTGGCGGGGACGGAACTAGCACAGATACGCAGTATTTT. It is translated as CASSGGDGTSTDTQYF.

The chain is built from TRBV11-2 and TRBJ2-7; the match to TRBD1 covers 9 bases. The CDR3 has 13 residues. Germline assignment: CDR1 SGHAT and CDR2 FQNNGV. Losses at the gene ends were 5 bases for V and 4 bases for J; bases not matched to a gene: 3. CDR3 nucleotide sequence: TGTGCCAGCAGCGGTGACAGGGGGTACGAGCAGTACTTC. Protein product: CASSGDRGYEQYF.

This clone was observed a handful of times. This chain uses TRBV5-1 with TRBJ1-1; a weak D match, TRBD1 (5 bases). V lost 8 bases and J 6 bases, leaving 17 bases between the germline ends. Germline CDR1 reads SGHRS; CDR2 reads YFSETQ. The CDR3 length is 13 residues. The CDR3 protein is CASMGRDQPEAFF. For the CDR3, the DNA is TGCGCCAGTATGGGCAGGGATCAGCCTGAAGCTTTCTTT.